This T cell receptor (beta chain) stems from a study of blood T cell repertoires in COVID-19. Study details: Samples came from the United States, Italy and Spain, spanning acute and convalescent COVID-19. T cells, B-cell-depleted T cells, or PBMCs supplied cDNA or gDNA.

This CDR3 spans 12 amino acids. The junction had 3 bases not matched to a gene; V was cut back by 6 bases and J by 5 bases. Germline V gives CDR1 LNHDA, CDR2 SQIVND (reference sequence). Per the authors' pipeline: Estimation of nucleated cell counts was performed using reference gene primer amplification. Here immunoSEQ multiplex PCR was the method, and the copy in TCRdb shows in-frame clones only, minus some. The V and J calls and clone size are taken from that table; D and trimming were inferred from the DNA. The data hold nearly 70,000 clones, with around 80% observed a single time. The receptor comes from a woman of 80 years or more with acute or convalescent COVID-19. Sequencing used peripheral blood. The chain links TRBV19 to TRBJ2-5; TRBD1 matches 7 bases. CDR3 coding DNA: TGTGCCAGTAGAGACAGGGTGGAGACCCAGTACTTC. Translating gives CASRDRVETQYF. The full variable domain, in which reference TRBV19 and TRBJ2-5 provide the parts outside the CDR3, is DGGITQSPKYLFRKEGQNVTLSCEQNLNHDAMYWYRQDPGQGLRLIYYSQIVNDFQKGDIAEGYSVSREKKESFPLTVTSAQKNPTAFYLCASRDRVETQYFGPGTRLLVL.